Following are 5 T cell receptor beta chains from one sample sequenced in a study of metastatic and nonmetastatic thyroid tumors. There were no patients who had received any treatment before thyroid surgery. TCRdb re-clonotyped the PCR reads via MiXCR. This sample has about 13,000 clones, with 20% to 25% found just once. The sample was blood. The receptors derive from a female donor with papillary thyroid cancer or a benign thyroid nodule (not recorded which). Some clones in this sample may be carry-over from other donors' samples.

By share, this clone counts as medium-sized. The chain couples TRBV2 to TRBJ2-5, with D possibly TRBD2 on 5 matching bases. Germline values: CDR1 SNHLY, CDR2 FYNNEI. CDR3 length equals 12 residues. V lost 4 bases and J lost 3, with 6 bases in between. This CDR3 is CASSAGKETQYF. In DNA, the CDR3 is TGTGCCAGCAGTGCGGGGAAAGAGACCCAGTACTTC.

This clone has only a few counts. V is TRBV27 and J is TRBJ2-4; D is undetermined. The CDR3 covers 15 residues. CDR1 and CDR2 from the germline V gene are MNHEY and SMNVEV (reference sequence). Trimming left V 3 bases short and J 2 bases short, with 11 bases between. CDR3: CASSFSPGSKNIQYF. The CDR3 region has the DNA TGTGCCAGCAGTTTCAGCCCGGGCTCCAAAAACATTCAGTACTTC.

This clone was counted many times. The chain has TRBV2 and TRBJ2-5; 7 positions match TRBD2. V lost 4 bases and J lost 8; bases outside the gene matches: 10. This CDR3 is 14 amino acids long. The germline V gene has CDR1 SNHLY and CDR2 FYNNEI. CDR3 sequence: CASSVRGTIITQYF. CDR3 in DNA: TGTGCCAGCAGTGTACGCGGGACTATCATCACCCAGTACTTC.

This clone was recorded many times. CDR3 bases: TGTGCCACCAGCAGAGATCGCCAGGGGAGTTCACCCCTCCACTTT. It is translated as CATSRDRQGSSPLHF. This chain joins TRBV15 and TRBJ1-6; tentative D call: TRBD1 (6 bases). The CDR3 length is 15 residues. V lost 0 bases, J lost 9 bases, and 12 bases lay in between. Germline V gene sequence: CDR1 LNHNV, CDR2 YYDKDF (reference sequence).

Sample share makes this clone medium-sized. The gene calls are TRBV6-1 and TRBJ2-1, with TRBD2 matching over 11 bases. CDR1 is MNHNS, CDR2 SASEGT, per germline. This CDR3 spans 15 amino acids. V dropped 6 bases and J dropped 4; count of bases not matched to a gene: 5. CDR3 sequence (DNA): TGTGCCAGCAGGGGTAGCGGGGGGGGATACAATGAGCAGTTCTTC. This sequence encodes CASRGSGGGYNEQFF.